These 10 T cell receptor beta chains were sequenced from one sample in a study of Ad26.COV2.S vaccination and SARS-CoV-2 variants (dated by TCRdb to the early 2020s). The library was built by means of the immunoSEQ multiplex PCR assay. TCRdb limited this immuneACCESS table to in-frame rearrangements with V and J called. A share of clones is missing; checked studies link under half to unresolved V genes, and the rest is unexplained. The sample has some 520,000 clones on record, approximately 90% of them singletons. Roughly 13% of the sample goes to the ten largest clones. Sample treatment or condition, as interpreted from the label and publication: 15 to 20 received Ad26.COV2.S at low or high dose, single or two shots; about 5 received placebo; per-sample allocation not given. For vaccine and placebo recipients, the sequenced repertoires came from samples collected on day 63 after the first injection.

Sequenced material: peripheral blood, taken in a trial of Ad26.COV2.S vaccine versus placebo. The source of these receptors is a person aged 18-60 years who received the Ad26.COV2.S COVID-19 vaccine or a placebo.

The chain joins TRBV12-1 to TRBJ2-2; the listed D gene, TRBD1, was not tested against the DNA. TRBV12-1 is a pseudogene. This CDR3 has 14 residues. The CDR3 DNA is TGTGCCAGCAGGGGGGCAGGGGGCTCCGGGGAGCTGTTTTTT. This codes for CASRGAGGSGELFF.

V usage is TRBV7-6 and J usage is TRBJ2-7, with 7 bases that match TRBD1. Germline CDR1 reads SGHVS; CDR2 reads FNYEAQ. After removal of 5 bases from V and 0 bases from J, the junction contained 4 bases not matched to a gene. The CDR3 has 14 residues. CDR3 DNA sequence: TGTGCCAGCAGCCCAGGGGGAGCCTCCTACGAGCAGTACTTC. Its protein is CASSPGGASYEQYF. Full variable domain (rest looked up from reference TRBV7-6 and TRBJ2-7): GAGVSQSPRYKVTKRGQDVALRCDPISGHVSLYWYRQALGQGPEFLTYFNYEAQQDKSGLPNDRFSAERPEGSISTLTIQRTEQRDSAMYRCASSPGGASYEQYFGPGTRLTVT.

The V call is TRBV7-8, the J call TRBJ2-7, with D perhaps matching TRBD2 (6 bases). V lost 1 base and J lost 5, with 15 bases in between. CDR3 length: 15 amino acids. Germline V CDR1 and CDR2: SGHVS, FQNEAQ. This chain's CDR3 is CASSLGGEAAHEQYF. CDR3 coding DNA: TGTGCCAGCAGCTTAGGGGGGGAAGCGGCTCACGAGCAGTACTTC.

This clone was counted between two and nine times. The gene calls are TRBV7-9 and TRBJ2-7; weak D call: TRBD2 (5 bases). Germline lookup yields CDR1 SEHNR and CDR2 FQNEAQ (reference sequence). CDR3 size: 15 residues. V lost 1 base to trimming and J lost 4 bases, with 14 bases between them. CDR3 residues: CASSLVLDRTYEQYF. CDR3 in DNA: TGTGCCAGCAGCTTAGTGTTGGATCGGACTTACGAGCAGTACTTC.

The V gene is TRBV28, the J gene TRBJ1-3; a weak D match, TRBD1 (5 bases). Germline V CDR1 and CDR2: MDHEN, SYDVKM. The CDR3 covers 17 residues. Trimming left V 5 bases short and J 1 base short, with 18 bases between. CDR3 in DNA: TGTGCCAGCAGTGGATCAGGGCAACAGTATTCTGGAAACACCATATATTTT. The encoded protein is CASSGSGQQYSGNTIYF.

This chain connects TRBV29-1 to TRBJ2-5; tentatively, D is TRBD1 (6 bases). Germline V lookup: CDR1 SQVTM, CDR2 ANQGSEA. V was clipped by 3 bases and J by 5 bases, with 13 bases between them. This CDR3 is built from 13 residues. The CDR3, as DNA: TGCAGCGTTGATCGGATCACAGGGGAGACCCAGTACTTC. This gives the protein CSVDRITGETQYF.

The chain carries TRBV7-9 and TRBJ2-3; TRBD1 might be the D (6 bases). Deletions cut 3 bases from V and 3 bases from J, with 13 bases between. This CDR3 is 15 amino acids long. In germline, CDR1 is SEHNR, CDR2 FQNEAQ (reference sequence). The CDR3, as DNA: TGTGCCAGCAGCTTCGGGGACACCTTAACAGATACGCAGTATTTT. Translation: CASSFGDTLTDTQYF.

This chain connects TRBV14 to TRBJ1-2; D might be TRBD1 (5 bases). The V end was cut by 8 bases, the J end by 0 bases, with 13 bases between. Per germline, CDR1 SGHDN and CDR2 FVKESK. The CDR3 spans 14 residues. Here the CDR3 reads CASSFGTANYGYTF. The CDR3 coding sequence is TGTGCCAGCTCGTTCGGGACGGCTAACTATGGCTACACCTTC. The variable domain in full, with the rest retrieved from reference TRBV14 and TRBJ1-2, is EAGVTQFPSHSVIEKGQTVTLRCDPISGHDNLYWYRRVMGKEIKFLLHFVKESKQDESGMPNNRFLAERTGGTYSTLKVQPAELEDSGVYFCASSFGTANYGYTFGSGTRLTVV.

V gene TRBV7-3 combines with J gene TRBJ2-7, with unresolved D. Germline lookup yields CDR1 SGHTA and CDR2 FQGTGA. Trimming left V 1 base short and J 5 bases short, with 12 bases between. This CDR3 contains 14 residues. CDR3 protein: CASSLSPGLNEQYF. The CDR3 nucleotides are TGTGCCAGCAGCTTAAGTCCAGGTCTCAACGAGCAGTACTTC.

J is TRBJ1-6 and V is TRBV27; D gene uncertain. The CDR3 covers 13 residues. Germline CDR1 is MNHEY and CDR2 is SMNVEV (reference sequence). V lost 0 bases, J lost 7 bases, and 4 bases lay in between. The CDR3, as DNA: TGTGCCAGCAGTTTATCGGCGAATTCACCCCTCCACTTT. Amino acid sequence: CASSLSANSPLHF.